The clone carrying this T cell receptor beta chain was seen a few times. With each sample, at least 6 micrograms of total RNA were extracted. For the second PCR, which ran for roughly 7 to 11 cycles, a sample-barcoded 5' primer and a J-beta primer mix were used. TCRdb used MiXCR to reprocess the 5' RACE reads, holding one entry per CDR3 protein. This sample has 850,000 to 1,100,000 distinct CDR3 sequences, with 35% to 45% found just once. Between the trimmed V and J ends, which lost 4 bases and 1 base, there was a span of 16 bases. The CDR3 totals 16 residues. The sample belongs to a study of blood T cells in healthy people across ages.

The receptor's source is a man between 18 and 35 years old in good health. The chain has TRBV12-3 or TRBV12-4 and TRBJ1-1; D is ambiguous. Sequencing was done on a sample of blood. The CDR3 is CASSSDLGRTNTEAFF. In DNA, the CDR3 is TGTGCCAGCAGTTCCGATCTTGGACGGACGAACACTGAAGCTTTCTTT.